This is a list of T cell receptor beta chains from one sample in a study of identifying expanded T cells in peripheral blood. Measured with immunoSEQ multiplex PCR; TCRdb has only the in-frame clones, and not every one. The sample includes about 90,000 clones, about 86% of them seen just once. The sequenced sample consisted of blood. These receptors originate from a person between 18 and 75 years old in good health. Both conserved end residues are part of each CDR3. Only part of the rows carry a size: once, few, many, or a class if the clone is expanded.

clone_size: .
j_call: TRBJ1-2
v_call: TRBV6-5
cdr3_aa: CASSYGPGGGYTF

clone_size: .
j_call: TRBJ1-5
v_call: TRBV7-8
cdr3_aa: CASSPRSAGGSNQPQHF

clone_size: .
j_call: TRBJ1-2
v_call: TRBV11-2
cdr3_aa: CASSLSMTGTNYGYTF

clone_size: .
j_call: TRBJ2-7
v_call: TRBV7-3
cdr3_aa: CASSLRQTGILGEQYF

clone_size: .
j_call: TRBJ2-3
v_call: TRBV19
cdr3_aa: CASRDGTDTQYF

clone_size: .
j_call: TRBJ1-2
v_call: TRBV18
cdr3_aa: CASSPSFLGHPIYGYTF

clone_size: few
j_call: TRBJ1-5
v_call: TRBV10-2
cdr3_aa: CASGQLLKPQHF

clone_size: .
j_call: TRBJ1-2
v_call: TRBV11-3
cdr3_aa: CASSNYQGVSYGYTF

clone_size: .
j_call: TRBJ2-3
v_call: TRBV12-5
cdr3_aa: CASGLGAADTDTQYF

clone_size: .
j_call: TRBJ1-1
v_call: TRBV27
cdr3_aa: CASSLGPNTEAFF

clone_size: .
j_call: TRBJ1-6
v_call: TRBV2
cdr3_aa: CASSAGQGAGSPLHF